This TCR beta chain derives from a study of T cell responses to AZD1222 COVID-19 vaccine (dated by TCRdb to the early 2020s). Study-wide context: A total of about 230 trial participants underwent TCR sequencing, of whom 200 to 220 received two doses of AZD1222 and some 25 received two doses of the MenACWY control vaccine. Trial participants were enrolled into age subgroups of 18-55, 56-69 and 70-plus years, which contained about 150, 28 and 57 TCR-sequenced participants, respectively. The paper's findings and limits, for the study overall: After two AZD1222 doses, spike-specific TCR breadth and depth were significantly higher than at day 0 and than in MenACWY recipients. Participants were mostly white British, with more females than males. The authors suggested clonal diversity may have been underestimated. Because no samples from the day 14 peak response were available, repertoires could be characterized only after the peak T cell response. Reportedly, close to half of the unique spike-specific TCRs recognized epitopes lying outside the regions that are mutated in the B.1.351 and B.1.1.7 variants. Vaccine-associated CD4 TCRs spanned the whole spike protein, with dominant responses in regions 160-218 and 743-854. Only five to seven AZD1222 recipients were SARS-CoV-2 seropositive at baseline, limiting conclusions about previously exposed vaccinees. The 56-69-year group was small, and its depth increase did not reach significance, likely because of low power.

The time point label here, explained by the study, means: about 28 days (+/-7) after the second vaccine dose. The label giving this sample's treatment or condition can be read as: meningococcal conjugate vaccine given as trial control. The vaccinee samples were drawn from two UK trials, COV001 and COV002, one of which was a single-blind randomized controlled phase 2/3 trial testing AZD1222 (ChAdOx1 nCoV-19) in healthy adults. Trial participant PBMC samples were collected at day 0 and day 28 after the second dose for TCRbeta chain sequencing. The CDR3 regions of human TCRbeta chains were analyzed by immunosequencing. In the paper's pipeline: TCRs in the repertoires were matched against a reference library of SARS-CoV-2-specific TCRs that had been generated with the MIRA antigen-specificity platform. Breadth was defined as the fraction of unique TCRs that were SARS-CoV-2-associated. Depth was defined as the fraction of total T cells that were SARS-CoV-2-associated. Using the MIRA data, every spike-specific TCR was mapped to the spike region that the TCR reacted to and assigned to either a CD4 or a CD8 class. Log10-transformed breadth and depth values were compared by one-way ANOVA with Sidak's multiple comparisons tests. Not all clones reach the TCRdb copy of this immuneACCESS table, which keeps in-frame sequences only. Checked studies attribute under half of the gap to unresolved V genes and leave the rest unexplained. V and J calls and clone size are copied from that table; D and trimming were computed from the DNA. This sample comprises roughly 190,000 clones, around nine tenths of them detected only once. The top ten clones comprise about 3.5% of the sample.

About this clone itself: Its specific antigen is unknown. The record has no base qualities; no much larger clone is one base away.

A distance of 18 bases separates the germline ends of V and J, which lose 4 bases and 0 bases respectively. From a lookup of the germline V gene (reference sequence), CDR1 and CDR2 are LNHDA and SQIVND. Including the terminal cysteine and phenylalanine, the CDR3 comprises 17 residues. The retained sequence is limited to the CDR3, 51 bases, with the frame set at the first base. The rearranged chain carries TRBV19 and TRBJ2-5; the D region is possibly TRBD1 or TRBD2, each matching across 5 bases. Here the sequenced sample was peripheral blood, taken 28 days after the second dose of the MenACWY control vaccine. The receptor was derived from an adult who received the MenACWY meningococcal vaccine as a control. The CDR3 amino acid sequence is: CASSKRPGRGYQETQYF. The DNA reads as follows: TGTGCCAGTAGTAAACGTCCGGGGCGCGGGTACCAAGAGACCCAGTACTTC.